These 21 T cell receptor beta chains originate from one sample sequenced in a study of T-cell reconstitution after alpha-beta-depleted transplantation in children. During its preparation, the TCRbeta library received unique molecular identifiers. TCRdb fed the PCR reads into MiXCR, producing one record per CDR3 protein. Of more than 250,000 distinct CDR3 sequences listed, about a tenth are singletons. The sample here was PBMCs from the stem cell graft donor, taken from the stem cell graft. The source of these receptors is a human donor who donated a stem cell graft to a child with SCID.

Many counts were recorded for this clonotype. V usage is TRBV9 and J usage is TRBJ1-1, with TRBD1 identical over 7 bases. Germline V CDR1 and CDR2: SGDLS, YYNGEE. The CDR3 runs to 12 residues. After removal of 3 bases from V and 7 bases from J, the junction contained 3 bases not matched to a gene. CDR3 protein: CASSGQGFEAFF. The CDR3 bases are TGTGCCAGCAGCGGACAGGGTTTTGAAGCTTTCTTT.

The rearrangement links TRBV20-1 to TRBJ2-5; D is tentatively TRBD1 or TRBD2 (5 bases each). The germline V and J ends were trimmed by 3 bases and 0 bases, with 14 bases remaining between them. Germline V gene data show CDR1 as DFQATT and CDR2 as SNEGSKA (reference sequence). The CDR3 contains 15 residues. The CDR3 is CSASSPGPNQETQYF. The CDR3 DNA reads as TGCAGTGCTAGTTCTCCGGGACCCAACCAAGAGACCCAGTACTTC.

Many counts were recorded for this clonotype. V gene TRBV5-6 combines with J gene TRBJ2-5; 12 nucleotides match TRBD2. The CDR3 covers 15 residues. The trim removed 6 bases at V and 2 bases at J, leaving 5 bases unmatched. The germline gives CDR1 SGHDT, CDR2 YYEEEE. CDR3 nucleotide sequence: TGTGCCAGCAAGACTAGCGGGGGTCGTCAAGAGACCCAGTACTTC. Translation: CASKTSGGRQETQYF.

This clonotype has a count of ten or more. This chain uses TRBV20-1 with TRBJ2-7; D gene ambiguous. Trimming removed 5 bases from V and 5 bases from J, with 19 bases in between. The CDR3 is 14 residues long. Germline CDR1 DFQATT, CDR2 SNEGSKA (reference sequence). This CDR3 reads CSAGVLGSTDEQYF. The CDR3 DNA reads as TGCAGTGCTGGAGTCCTCGGTAGTACAGACGAGCAGTACTTC.

Notes on this clonotype: The germline gene is not matched at one end of the junction; a read error may be the cause. The chain has TRBV9 and TRBJ2-5; 8 bases map to TRBD1. This CDR3 is 13 amino acids long. Germline CDR1 SGDLS, CDR2 YYNGEE. The CDR3 reads CASSGQGQETQYF. The CDR3 nucleotides read TGCGCCAGCAGCGGACAGGGACAAGAGACCCAGTACTTC. The full variable domain, with the rest looked up from reference TRBV9 and TRBJ2-5, is DSGVTQTPKHLITATGQRVTLRCSPRSGDLSVYWYQQSLDQGLQFLIQYYNGEERAKGNILERFSAQQFPDLHSELNLSSLELGDSALYFCASSGQGQETQYFGPGTRLLVL.

Ten or more counts support this clonotype. The rearrangement joins TRBV3-1 to TRBJ2-5; D perhaps matches TRBD1 (5 bases). In germline, CDR1 is LGHDT, CDR2 YNNKEL (reference sequence). The CDR3 sequence is 13 residues long. The V end was cut by 5 bases, the J end by 3 bases, with 10 bases between. CDR3 in DNA: TGTGCCAGCAGCGGGGCCTTTAAAGAGACCCAGTACTTC. The encoded protein is CASSGAFKETQYF.

The gene calls are TRBV15 and TRBJ2-3; no reliable D call. Germline-derived CDR1 and CDR2 are LNHNV and YYDKDF (reference sequence). This CDR3 has 12 residues. Between the trimmed V and J ends, which lost 0 bases and 6 bases, there was a span of 4 bases. The CDR3 DNA reads as TGTGCCACCAGCAGAGATTTTGATACGCAGTATTTT. This translates into CATSRDFDTQYF.

The chain carries TRBV29-1 and TRBJ2-3; D is uncertain. Germline V gene lookup returns CDR1 SQVTM and CDR2 ANQGSEA. V was clipped by 3 bases and J by 0 bases, with 16 bases between them. The CDR3 runs 16 residues. For the CDR3, the DNA is TGCAGCGTTGAGGGGTTGGCGATTTCTAGCACAGATACGCAGTATTTT. It yields the protein CSVEGLAISSTDTQYF.

This clonotype was observed at least ten times. The genes are TRBV6-5 and TRBJ2-3; 7 nucleotides align to TRBD2. The germline V gene encodes CDR1 MNHEY and CDR2 SVGAGI. The CDR3 runs to 17 residues. V lost 7 bases and J lost 1; bases outside the gene matches: 14. CDR3 DNA: TGTGCCAGCACTCCTACGGGAGGTCTCGGGGGCACAGATACGCAGTATTTT. It encodes CASTPTGGLGGTDTQYF.

This clonotype has only a few counts. The rearrangement links TRBV12-3 or TRBV12-4 to TRBJ2-5; TRBD2 agrees at 11 bases. The length of the CDR3 is 17 residues. J lost 2 bases, V lost 1 base, and 6 bases had no gene match. The CDR3, as DNA: TGTGCCAGCAGTTTAGGAGCGGCTAGCGGGGGGCAAGAGACCCAGTACTTC. It translates to CASSLGAASGGQETQYF.

The V gene is TRBV29-1, the J gene TRBJ2-1; D is unresolved. The CDR3 totals 15 residues. V lost 6 bases and J 6 bases, leaving 21 bases between the germline ends. CDR1 and CDR2 from the germline V gene are SQVTM and ANQGSEA. The CDR3 DNA reads as TGCAGCGTCGGCCCAGAGACGAGAAACTCCAATGAGCAGTTCTTC. Protein product: CSVGPETRNSNEQFF.

The chain recombines TRBV29-1 with TRBJ2-5, with D perhaps assigned TRBD1 or TRBD2 (5 bases each). The CDR3 has 14 residues. Trimming left V 0 bases short and J 5 bases short, with 13 bases between. CDR1 is SQVTM, CDR2 ANQGSEA, per germline. The CDR3 region has the DNA TGCAGCGTTGAAGATCCAGGGACCGTGGAGACCCAGTACTTC. Protein: CSVEDPGTVETQYF.

This clonotype was found a few times. V and J are TRBV20-1 and TRBJ1-5; D call uncertain. The V and J ends lost 3 bases and 1 base respectively, with 4 bases between them. Germline CDR1 reads DFQATT; CDR2 reads SNEGSKA (reference sequence). This CDR3 contains 12 residues. CDR3 in DNA: TGCAGTGCTAGCTACAGCAATCAGCCCCAGCATTTT. Residues: CSASYSNQPQHF.

There are many counts of this clonotype. This chain links TRBV27 with TRBJ2-1; 10 nucleotides align to TRBD2. From germline, CDR1 is MNHEY and CDR2 SMNVEV (reference sequence). V lost 8 bases and J lost 0; bases outside the gene matches: 4. CDR3 length: 15 amino acids. CDR3 residues: CASASSGGSYNEQFF. The DNA of the CDR3 is TGTGCCAGCGCATCTAGCGGGGGCTCCTACAATGAGCAGTTCTTC.

The chain uses TRBV27 and TRBJ2-1; perhaps TRBD1 as D (6 bases). From germline, CDR1 is MNHEY and CDR2 SMNVEV (reference sequence). The germline V and J ends were trimmed by 5 bases and 8 bases, with 37 bases remaining between them. CDR3 length: 21 residues. The CDR3 coding sequence is TGTGCCAGCAGTCAACCCGCCAGGGGCGTAATTAGAGATTCGGGGTATGATGAGCAGTTCTTC. The encoded protein is CASSQPARGVIRDSGYDEQFF.

The rearrangement joins TRBV12-3 or TRBV12-4 to TRBJ2-5; the D gene is possibly TRBD1 (6 bases). The CDR3 has 15 amino acids. V shed 5 bases and J shed 5 bases, with 18 bases lying between them. For the CDR3, the DNA is TGTGCCAGCAGTCCACTACAGGGTGGTCGGGAGACCCAGTACTTC. The encoded protein is CASSPLQGGRETQYF.

The sample holds a few counts of this clonotype. The gene calls are TRBV24-1 and TRBJ2-3, with unresolved D. Trimming removed 4 bases at V and 5 bases at J, with 3 bases between. This CDR3 contains 11 residues. CDR1 KGHDR and CDR2 SFDVKD come from the germline V gene. CDR3 bases: TGTGCCACCAGTGAATTAGATACGCAGTATTTT. It codes for CATSELDTQYF.

V usage is TRBV7-9 and J usage is TRBJ2-7; 9 bases fit TRBD1. The CDR3 is made up of 14 amino acids. Germline CDR1 reads SEHNR; CDR2 reads FQNEAQ (reference sequence). The J segment lost 6 bases and the V segment lost 4 bases, leaving 7 bases of the junction unmatched. Here the CDR3 DNA reads TGTGCCAGCAGCTCGGACAGGGGATGGGGCGAGCAGTACTTC. Its protein is CASSSDRGWGEQYF. The whole variable domain, filled in from reference TRBV7-9 and TRBJ2-7, reads DTGVSQNPRHKITKRGQNVTFRCDPISEHNRLYWYRQTLGQGPEFLTYFQNEAQLEKSRLLSDRFSAERPKGSFSTLEIQRTEQGDSAMYLCASSSDRGWGEQYFGPGTRLTVT.

This clonotype showed up just a few times. CDR3 DNA sequence: TGCAGTGCTAGTGGACTAGCGGGGGGGGCAGATACGCAGTATTTT. This translates into CSASGLAGGADTQYF. The rearrangement uses TRBV20-1 and TRBJ2-3, with 15 nucleotides matching TRBD2. This CDR3 comprises 15 residues. V gave up 3 bases and J gave up 4 bases; unmatched junction bases: 2. CDR1 is DFQATT and CDR2 is SNEGSKA in the germline V gene (reference sequence).

This clonotype was detected a few times. V and J are TRBV12-3 or TRBV12-4 and TRBJ2-5, with 10 bases aligning to TRBD2. The CDR3 has 16 amino acids. After removal of 0 bases from V and 7 bases from J, the junction contained 8 bases not matched to a gene. CDR3: CASSLAGPSGGRTQYF. CDR3 coding DNA: TGTGCCAGCAGTTTAGCGGGTCCTAGCGGGGGACGGACCCAGTACTTC.

This clonotype was seen at least ten times. The chain employs TRBV5-1 and TRBJ2-1; TRBD2 matches 9 bases. The germline CDR1 and CDR2 sequences are SGHRS and YFSETQ. The J segment lost 4 bases and the V segment lost 4 bases, leaving 6 bases of the junction unmatched. This CDR3 comprises 15 residues. CDR3 region: CASSASGLAYNEQFF. The DNA for the CDR3 is TGCGCCAGCAGCGCGTCCGGACTAGCGTACAATGAGCAGTTCTTC.